The clone carrying this T cell receptor beta chain was seen many times. Its antigen is as yet unknown. The V segment lost 6 bases and the J segment 5 bases; nucleotides outside the gene matches: 3. The CDR3 spans 14 residues. The data stem from a study of identical twins. Findings and caveats of the study: Beta out-of-frame sequences showed weaker excess sharing between twins.

TCRdb re-analysed the 5' RACE reads in MiXCR, keeping a single row per CDR3 protein. The table shows about 450,000 distinct CDR3 sequences, with less than 20% occurring only once. The source of this sequence is a man aged 50-59 years in good health. The sequenced sample consisted of naive T cells sorted from blood. The V gene is TRBV12-3 or TRBV12-4, the J gene TRBJ2-4; TRBD1 aligns across 11 bases. The CDR3 nucleotides are TGTGCCAGCAGCTGGACAGGGGGCGAAAACATTCAGTACTTC. This codes for CASSWTGGENIQYF.